This T cell receptor (beta chain) was sequenced during a study of Ad26.COV2.S vaccination and SARS-CoV-2 variants. Treatment noted: 15 to 20 received Ad26.COV2.S at low or high dose, single or two shots; roughly 5 received placebo; per-sample allocation not given. Specimens were obtained on day 63 following the first vaccine or placebo injection. A Boston donor was an adult aged 18-55 years. Expression of Wuhan-strain SARS-CoV-2 spike came from the Ad26 vector that formed the vaccine. Germline V CDR1 and CDR2: LGHDT, YNNKEL (reference sequence). This CDR3 contains 15 residues. Trimming took 0 bases from V and 4 from J, leaving 9 bases between them. Sequenced by immunoSEQ multiplex PCR; TCRdb stores in-frame clones only, minus some. The sample includes around 300,000 clones, around 88% of them seen just once.

Source: peripheral blood, taken in a trial of Ad26.COV2.S vaccine versus placebo. The receptor was derived from a person between 18 and 65 years old who received the Ad26.COV2.S COVID-19 vaccine or a placebo. The chain joins TRBV3-1 (or the pseudogene TRBV3-2) to TRBJ2-2; D call uncertain. CDR3 nucleotide sequence: TGTGCCAGCAGCCAAGATCCTGAGCCCACCGGGGAGCTGTTTTTT. This sequence encodes CASSQDPEPTGELFF.